The 20 T cell receptor beta chains below all came from one sample that was sequenced in a study of blood T cells in healthy people across ages. Next came a second PCR, run for about 7 to 12 cycles, which used a sample-barcoded 5' primer along with a J-beta primer mix. TCRdb fed the 5' RACE reads into MiXCR, producing one record per CDR3 protein. The sample yields around 1,000,000 distinct CDR3 sequences, less than 25% seen once. The same sample was also studied in work on T cells of mothers and their children.

The sample comprised blood. The receptors here all came from a girl aged 2 to 10 in good health.

V is TRBV7-7 and J is TRBJ2-1; 10 bases are a match to TRBD2. The V gene's germline CDR1 is SSHAT and CDR2 FNYEAQ (reference sequence). This CDR3 spans 15 amino acids. The CDR3 DNA reads as TGTGCTGGCAGCTCACTAGCGGGACCCTACAATGAGCAGTTCTTC. This encodes CAGSSLAGPYNEQFF.

The chain links TRBV7-3 to TRBJ2-5, with D perhaps being TRBD1 or TRBD2 (5 bases each). The tail of the sequence fits TRBJ2-1 better, so the J call may be wrong. The CDR3 is made up of 16 amino acids. The germline CDR1 and CDR2 sequences are SGHTA and FQGTGA. The CDR3 coding sequence is TGTGCCAGCAGCTCCTTAATCAGGGAGTCGGACAATGAGCAGTTCTTC. This encodes CASSSLIRESDNEQFF.

This clonotype was picked up a small number of times. The CDR3 region has the DNA TGTGCCAGCAGTTTGCTCCGACAGGGAGGTAATTCACCCCTCCACTTT. It yields the protein CASSLLRQGGNSPLHF. The gene calls are TRBV12-3 or TRBV12-4 and TRBJ1-6, with TRBD1 identical over 7 bases. The CDR3 is 16 amino acids. V lost 3 bases and J lost 6; bases outside the gene matches: 8.

Note on this clonotype: Relative to the germline gene, one junction end is altered; a read error may explain this. V is TRBV29-1 and J is TRBJ2-3; D could derive from TRBD1 or TRBD2 (5 bases each). The CDR3 sequence is 14 residues long. CDR1 SQVTM and CDR2 ANQGSEA come from the germline V gene. The CDR3 region has the DNA TGCAGCGTTGAAGGGCTAGTGGGACCAGATATGCAGTATTTT. This gives the protein CSVEGLVGPDMQYF.

The CDR3 region is CASSILGLAGTNTGELFF. DNA of the CDR3: TGTGCCAGTAGTATCCTGGGACTAGCGGGAACGAACACCGGGGAGCTGTTTTTT. The rearrangement links TRBV19 to TRBJ2-2, with 13 bases identical to TRBD2. The trim removed 3 bases at V and 0 bases at J, leaving 4 bases unmatched. Germline loops: CDR1 LNHDA, CDR2 SQIVND (reference sequence). The CDR3 loop spans 18 amino acids.

The chain is built from TRBV13 and TRBJ1-2; D is possibly TRBD1 (5 bases). The germline V gene encodes CDR1 PRHDT and CDR2 FYEKMQ (reference sequence). The CDR3 spans 15 residues. Deletions cut 4 bases from V and 2 bases from J, with 14 bases between. CDR3: CASSSRVVTNYGYTF. The CDR3 bases are TGTGCCAGCAGCTCCAGGGTGGTAACCAACTATGGCTACACCTTC.

This clonotype occurred a few times. This chain connects TRBV12-3 or TRBV12-4 to TRBJ2-1, with 15 bases identical to TRBD2. There are 20 residues in the CDR3. V trimming: 2 bases; J trimming: 1 base; junction bases outside the gene matches: 9. The CDR3 spells CASSLPGGLAGGTSYNEQFF. DNA of the CDR3: TGTGCCAGCAGTTTACCCGGCGGACTAGCGGGAGGGACATCCTACAATGAGCAGTTCTTC.

The chain carries TRBV29-1 and TRBJ1-5, with no clear D. The V gene lost 8 bases and the J gene lost 5 bases, with 16 bases spanning the gap. Germline values: CDR1 SQVTM, CDR2 ANQGSEA. This CDR3 has 13 amino acids. CDR3 region: CSPWGGPYQPQHF. The CDR3 DNA reads TGCAGCCCCTGGGGAGGACCTTATCAGCCCCAGCATTTT.

This clonotype was picked up a small number of times. This chain joins TRBV4-1 and TRBJ1-3; TRBD1 might be the D (5 bases). V was cut by 6 bases and J by 0 bases, with 24 bases left in between. This CDR3 comprises 19 residues. Germline-derived CDR1 and CDR2 are MGHRA and YSYEKL. The CDR3 DNA follows: TGCGCCAGCAGTCAGTATGGGGGTGCAGCACTTAGCTCTGGAAACACCATATATTTT. This sequence encodes CASSQYGGAALSSGNTIYF.

This chain joins TRBV7-2 and TRBJ1-1; no reliable D call. V was shortened by 2 bases and J by 6 bases, with 13 bases between the two germline ends. This CDR3 contains 14 residues. Germline CDR1 and CDR2: SGHTA and FQGNSA. CDR3 nucleotides: TGTGCCAGCAGCTTAAGGCAGGTCTTCTCTGAAGCTTTCTTT. This translates into CASSLRQVFSEAFF.

On this clonotype: An end of the junction differs from the germline gene, which may be a read error. The V gene is TRBV7-2, the J gene TRBJ2-4, with TRBD1 matching 7 bases. The CDR3 length is 13 residues. Germline assignment: CDR1 SGHTA and CDR2 FQGNSA. Here the CDR3 DNA reads TGTGCCTGCAGCTTAAGACAGGGAAACATTCAGTACTTC. Amino acid sequence: CACSLRQGNIQYF.

V usage is TRBV27 and J usage is TRBJ2-1, with 9 bases lining up with TRBD1. The ends lost 10 bases at V and 8 bases at J; junction bases unmatched: 9. The CDR3 extends over 13 amino acids. Germline CDR1 MNHEY, CDR2 SMNVEV (reference sequence). CDR3 residues: CATTGTGRHEQFF. The CDR3 nucleotides are TGTGCCACGACCGGGACAGGGAGGCATGAGCAGTTCTTC.

V gene TRBV29-1 combines with J gene TRBJ2-1, with TRBD2 as a possible D gene (5 bases). CDR1 is SQVTM, CDR2 ANQGSEA, per germline. V lost 5 bases to trimming and J lost 7 bases, with 18 bases between them. The CDR3 has 14 residues. The CDR3 region is CSVSGSGFRNEQFF. The CDR3 bases are TGCAGCGTTTCGGGCTCGGGATTTCGTAATGAGCAGTTCTTC.

The rearrangement uses TRBV19 and TRBJ1-4; perhaps TRBD1 as D (5 bases). The length of the CDR3 is 17 residues. Germline-derived CDR1 and CDR2 are LNHDA and SQIVND (reference sequence). Trimming removed 2 bases at V and 4 bases at J, with 17 bases between. In nucleotides, the CDR3 is TGTGCCAGTAGTATACCGCCGGGAAGGGGACTTAATGAAAAACTGTTTTTT. It codes for CASSIPPGRGLNEKLFF.

The V gene is TRBV10-3, the J gene TRBJ2-7; 9 nucleotides align to TRBD2. This CDR3 is built from 15 residues. V lost 3 bases, J lost 0 bases, and 3 bases stayed unmatched. Germline assignment: CDR1 ENHRY and CDR2 SYGVKD. Written as DNA, the CDR3 is TGTGCCATCAGTGACCCTAGCGGGGCCTCCTACGAGCAGTACTTC. Its protein product is CAISDPSGASYEQYF.

This clonotype has only a few counts. The chain recombines TRBV7-3 with TRBJ2-3, with 8 bases identical to TRBD2. The CDR3 covers 15 residues. CDR1 is SGHTA and CDR2 is FQGTGA in the germline V gene. The V segment lost 9 bases and the J segment 0 bases; nucleotides outside the gene matches: 8. CDR3 in DNA: TGTGCCAGTTCAACGGGGGGGGCTAGCACAGATACGCAGTATTTT. This translates into CASSTGGASTDTQYF.

This chain connects TRBV3-1 to TRBJ2-1, with 9 positions matching TRBD1. The J call may be faulty, since TRBJ2-7 better matches the DNA end. The CDR3 runs 14 residues. Per the germline V gene, CDR1 is LGHDT and CDR2 is YNNKEL (reference sequence). The CDR3 spells CASSQAYRGLEQYF. In DNA, the CDR3 is TGTGCCAGCAGCCAAGCCTACAGGGGGCTGGAGCAGTACTTC.

The genes are TRBV11-2 and TRBJ1-1; D remains ambiguous. The germline V gene has CDR1 SGHAT and CDR2 FQNNGV. V lost 4 bases and J lost 3, with 12 bases in between. The CDR3 runs 14 residues. The chain's CDR3 is CASSYPGLDTEAFF. CDR3 coding DNA: TGTGCCAGCAGCTATCCGGGTTTAGACACTGAAGCTTTCTTT. The complete variable domain, with remaining parts taken from reference TRBV11-2 and TRBJ1-1, reads EAGVAQSPRYKIIEKRQSVAFWCNPISGHATLYWYQQILGQGPKLLIQFQNNGVVDDSQLPKDRFSAERLKGVDSTLKIQPAKLEDSAVYLCASSYPGLDTEAFFGQGTRLTVV.

This clonotype came up a few times. The V gene is TRBV12-3 or TRBV12-4, the J gene TRBJ1-4; TRBD1 agrees at 10 bases. The length of the CDR3 is 16 residues. The V and J ends lost 7 bases and 10 bases, in that order; junction bases with no gene match: 15. Here the CDR3 DNA reads TGTGCCAGCACACCAAGGTCCGGGACAGGGGAAGGAAAACTGTTTTTT. It is translated as CASTPRSGTGEGKLFF.

The genes are TRBV12-3 or TRBV12-4 and TRBJ2-7; 13 bases are shared with TRBD2. This CDR3 is built from 15 residues. The junction had 5 bases not matched to a gene; V was cut back by 5 bases and J by 4 bases. As DNA, the CDR3 is TGTGCCAGCAGTCGAGGACTAGCGGGAGAGTACGAGCAGTACTTC. It specifies CASSRGLAGEYEQYF.